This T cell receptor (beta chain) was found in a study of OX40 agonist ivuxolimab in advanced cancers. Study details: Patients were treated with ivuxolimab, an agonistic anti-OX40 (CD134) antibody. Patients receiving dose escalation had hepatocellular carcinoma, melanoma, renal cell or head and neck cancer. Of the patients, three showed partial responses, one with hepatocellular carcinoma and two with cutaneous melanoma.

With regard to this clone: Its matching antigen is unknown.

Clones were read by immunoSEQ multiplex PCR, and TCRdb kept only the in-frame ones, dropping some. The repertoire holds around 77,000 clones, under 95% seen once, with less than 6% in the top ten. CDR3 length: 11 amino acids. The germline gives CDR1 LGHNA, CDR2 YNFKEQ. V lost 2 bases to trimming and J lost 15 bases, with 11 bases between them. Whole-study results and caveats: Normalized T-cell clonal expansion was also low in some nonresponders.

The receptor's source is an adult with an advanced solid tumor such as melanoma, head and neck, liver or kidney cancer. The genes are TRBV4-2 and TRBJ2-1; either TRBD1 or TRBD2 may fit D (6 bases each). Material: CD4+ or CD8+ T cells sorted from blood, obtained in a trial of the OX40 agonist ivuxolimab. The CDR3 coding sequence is TGTGCCAGCAGCCAATCGGGGGCCGTGTTCTTC. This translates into CASSQSGAVFF.